This T cell receptor beta chain was sequenced in a study of blood T cell repertoires in COVID-19. Study information: There were acute and convalescent COVID-19 samples, and they came from the United States, Italy and Spain. T cells, B-cell-depleted T cells, or PBMCs provided the cDNA or gDNA that served as material.

One Seattle source followed patients from active infection through their disease course. Per germline, CDR1 LNHDA and CDR2 SQIVND (reference sequence). Losses at the gene ends were 5 bases for V and 7 bases for J; bases not matched to a gene: 13. The CDR3 sequence is 15 residues long. Original methodology: From reference gene primer amplification, estimates of nucleated cell counts were derived. Measured with immunoSEQ multiplex PCR; TCRdb has only the in-frame clones, and not every one. V, J and clone size reflect that table, while D and trimming were determined from the DNA. The sample records 300,000 to 400,000 clones, 75% to 90% being singletons.

The receptor was derived from a woman aged 55-70 years with COVID-19, enrolled during active disease. Specimen: peripheral blood. The V call is TRBV19, the J call TRBJ1-2; 7 bases agree with TRBD1. The DNA of the CDR3 is TGTGCCAGTAGTTCCCTGGCACAGGGGAAGGTTGGCTACACCTTC. Translated, it gives CASSSLAQGKVGYTF.